These T cell receptor beta chains were read from a single sample in a study of T cells after yellow fever vaccination. Using its own MiXCR run on the 5' RACE reads, TCRdb lists one record per CDR3 protein. The data hold under 300,000 distinct CDR3 sequences, with approximately 12% observed a single time. The material was CD4+ T cells sorted from PBMCs, obtained 45 days after the yellow fever booster vaccination. The receptors were sampled from a man aged 25 to 45 who received the YFV17D yellow fever vaccine. The CDR3 runs from the conserved cysteine through the conserved F or W. The D gene is left open where the match is weak. Where a row states a size, it is once, few, many or the class of an expanded clone; other rows omit it.

TRBV5-6	.	.	TRBJ2-3	TGTGCCAGCAGCTGGATCGGGACCAGCACAGATACGCAGTATTTT	CASSWIGTSTDTQYF
TRBV21-1	.	few	TRBJ2-1	TGTGCCAGCAGCGGTCCCGCCGGGACTAGCGGGATTTATGGTGAGCAGTTCTTC	CASSGPAGTSGIYGEQFF
TRBV18	TRBD1	.	TRBJ2-7	TGTGCCAGCTCACCTCTCGGGGGACAGGCCCCCTACGAGCAGTACTTC	CASSPLGGQAPYEQYF
TRBV20-1	.	few	TRBJ2-7	TGCAGTGCTAGTTCCGGGACGGGGGCCTACGAGCAGTACTTC	CSASSGTGAYEQYF
TRBV15	.	.	TRBJ2-7	TGTGCCACCAGCAAAGGGAGGGGAGGGGGTTCCTACGAGCAGTACTTC	CATSKGRGGGSYEQYF
TRBV6-2/TRBV6-3	.	.	TRBJ2-2	TGTGCCAGCAGCGTTCCCCCCTTTAGTGGGGACTTCACCGGGGAGCTGTTTTTT	CASSVPPFSGDFTGELFF
TRBV6-5	.	.	TRBJ2-1	TGTGCCAGCAGTTACGACGTACGGACTGAGCAGTTCTTC	CASSYDVRTEQFF
TRBV2	.	few	TRBJ1-4	TGTGCCAGCAGTGAAACAAAACTGTTTTTT	CASSETKLFF
TRBV20-1	.	.	TRBJ2-1	TGCAGTGCTAGAGACCTCAGCACAGGGACAACCTACAATGAGCAGTTCTTC	CSARDLSTGTTYNEQFF
TRBV11-2	TRBD1	many	TRBJ1-6	TGTGCCAGCAGCCTCGGGGCAGGGGGTTCACCCCTCCACTTT	CASSLGAGGSPLHF
TRBV15	TRBD1	.	TRBJ2-3	TGTGCCACCAGCTCCCGGGACAGGGCAAGAGATACGCAGTATTTT	CATSSRDRARDTQYF
TRBV7-2	.	.	TRBJ1-6	TGTGCCAGCAGCTTAGCCGAGGACGGCTCACCCCTCCACTTT	CASSLAEDGSPLHF
TRBV11-2	TRBD2	.	TRBJ2-1	TGTGCCAGCAGCTTAGATCTGACTAGCGGGAGCAATGAGCAGTTCTTC	CASSLDLTSGSNEQFF
TRBV29-1	.	.	TRBJ2-1	TGCAGCGTTGATGGGGCAAGCTCCTACAATGAGCAGTTCTTC	CSVDGASSYNEQFF
TRBV20-1	TRBD1	few	TRBJ2-7	TGCAGTGCTAGAGATCAGGGGGCCGCCTACGAGCAGTACTTC	CSARDQGAAYEQYF
TRBV29-1	.	.	TRBJ2-1	TGCAGCGTAGAACGACACCGCAGGGACTCCTACAATGAGCAGTTCTTC	CSVERHRRDSYNEQFF
TRBV7-2	TRBD1	many	TRBJ1-2	TGTGCCAGCAGTCTTGGACAGGGTGATGGCTACACCTTC	CASSLGQGDGYTF
TRBV20-1	TRBD2	.	TRBJ2-4	TGCAGTGCTAGTAGCGGGAATCTGAAAAACATTCAGTACTTC	CSASSGNLKNIQYF
TRBV5-1	TRBD2	few	TRBJ2-3	TGCGCCAGCAGAGCCAACCTCGGGGGGTCAGATACGCAGTATTTT	CASRANLGGSDTQYF
TRBV20-1	TRBD1	.	TRBJ1-5	TGCTGTGCTAGAGAGACCCGGACAGGGAGCTTAGGCAATCAGCCCCAGCATTTT	CCARETRTGSLGNQPQHF
TRBV5-1	.	.	TRBJ1-1	TGCGCCAGCAGCCCTGAGGGCAGTAATGAAGCTTTCTTT	CASSPEGSNEAFF
TRBV15	TRBD2	few	TRBJ2-1	TGTGCCACCAGCAGAGATATCGCGGGAGGGGTCAATGAGCAGTTCTTC	CATSRDIAGGVNEQFF
TRBV20-1	TRBD2	few	TRBJ2-5	TGCAGTGCTAGAGTAGCTAGCGGGACCCAAGAGACCCAGTACTTC	CSARVASGTQETQYF
TRBV20-1	TRBD2	few	TRBJ2-3	TGCAGTGCTAGCCGACTAGCGGTTGTCACAGCAGATACGCAGTATTTT	CSASRLAVVTADTQYF
TRBV4-1	.	.	TRBJ1-1	TGCGCCAGCAGCCAAGTGGGTATAATGAACACTGAAGCTTTCTTT	CASSQVGIMNTEAFF
TRBV10-3	.	.	TRBJ2-7	TGTGCCATCAGTGACCCGGCGGCTACCCTCTCCTACGAGCAGTACTTC	CAISDPAATLSYEQYF
TRBV7-9	.	.	TRBJ2-1	TGTGCCAGCAGCTTGGAGGAAAACAATGAGCAGTTCTTC	CASSLEENNEQFF
TRBV4-1	TRBD2	few	TRBJ2-1	TGCGCCAGCAGCCATCCTCGGCTGCGGGAGTTCGACAATGAGCAGTTCTTC	CASSHPRLREFDNEQFF
TRBV7-6	.	.	TRBJ2-5	TGTGCCAGCAGCTTAGTCCCGGTGCCGACAGGCCGGGAGACCCAGTACTTC	CASSLVPVPTGRETQYF
TRBV11-2	TRBD1	.	TRBJ2-5	TGTGCCAGCCGGGGAATATCTAGACAGGGTCGTGCGGGCGGGGAGACCCAGTACTTC	CASRGISRQGRAGGETQYF
TRBV7-8	.	.	TRBJ2-1	TGTGCCAGCAGCTTAGCTATCTCCAGGAGCACCTACAATGAGCAGTTCTTC	CASSLAISRSTYNEQFF
TRBV7-8	.	few	TRBJ2-3	TGTGCCAGCAGCTTATCTGGCGGACCTAGCACAGATACGCAGTATTTT	CASSLSGGPSTDTQYF
TRBV7-2	.	few	TRBJ2-7	TGTGCCAGCAGCTTACTCGGACAGACCTACGAGCAGTACTTC	CASSLLGQTYEQYF
TRBV20-1	.	many	TRBJ2-5	TGCAGTGCTAGTTGGGGGCCAGAGACCCAGTACTTC	CSASWGPETQYF
TRBV25-1	.	.	TRBJ1-1	TGTGCCAGCGGAGGTCGGTGGGGGACTGAAGCTTTCTTT	CASGGRWGTEAFF
TRBV7-2	TRBD1	few	TRBJ1-2	TGTGCCAGCAGTCGATCAGGGGGCGAGTATGGCTACACCTTC	CASSRSGGEYGYTF
TRBV29-1	.	many	TRBJ2-1	TGCAGCGTTGAACGTACACACTACAATGAGCAGTTCTTC	CSVERTHYNEQFF
TRBV9	.	few	TRBJ1-1	TGTGCCAGCAGCGGGGGTGCAAGTGTAAGGAACACTGAAGCTTTCTTT	CASSGGASVRNTEAFF
TRBV29-1	TRBD1	.	TRBJ1-5	TGCAGCGTCTCAGGACAGGGGGCGACTCAGCCCCAGCATTTT	CSVSGQGATQPQHF
TRBV7-2	.	.	TRBJ1-1	TGTGCCAGCAGCTTAGGGGTGCTATGGAACACTGAAGCTTTCTTT	CASSLGVLWNTEAFF
TRBV5-1	.	.	TRBJ2-1	TGCGCCAGCAGCTTGGGTCAGATTTACAATGAGCAGTTCTTC	CASSLGQIYNEQFF
TRBV20-1	TRBD2	.	TRBJ2-3	TGCAGTGCTAGCGTTGGGACTAGCGGCACAGATACGCAGTATTTT	CSASVGTSGTDTQYF